Included here is one T cell receptor beta chain sequence, with context. This sample stems from a study of blood T cell repertoires in COVID-19. Germline V gene sequence: CDR1 MNHEY, CDR2 SMNVEV (reference sequence). J was trimmed by 7 bases and V by 5 bases; bases with no gene match: 7. The CDR3 runs to 15 residues. Data came from immunoSEQ multiplex PCR; TCRdb stores just in-frame clones and leaves some out. The sample includes about 220,000 clones, 88% of them seen just once. Membership in each cohort depended on participant-reported clinical history. Material for sequencing was PBMCs or T cells enriched from blood (not recorded which). The gene calls are TRBV27 and TRBJ2-1; 11 bases agree with TRBD1. This clonotype was obtained from a woman in her thirties who had recovered from COVID-19. The CDR3 sequence: CASSPGQGARNEQFF. In DNA, the CDR3 is TGTGCCAGCAGTCCCGGACAGGGGGCGAGAAATGAGCAGTTCTTC.